These 5 T cell receptor beta chains share one sample of origin, sequenced in a study of blood T cell repertoires in COVID-19. This table comes from immunoSEQ multiplex PCR, and its TCRdb copy is limited to in-frame clones, with some not included. This sample carries about 430,000 clones, roughly 90% of them seen once, and the ten largest clones take 0.8% to 0.9%. The sample taken for sequencing was peripheral blood. The receptor source for this set is a man between 18 and 35 years old with COVID-19, enrolled during active disease.

The genes are TRBV5-5 and TRBJ2-5; maybe TRBD2 (5 bases). The germline CDR1 and CDR2 sequences are SGHKS and YYEKEE (reference sequence). This CDR3 has 12 amino acids. V gave up 4 bases and J gave up 11 bases, with 15 bases separating them. This CDR3 reads CASSPRTPSQYF. Written as DNA, the CDR3 is TGTGCCAGCAGCCCCAGGACTCCTTCTCAGTACTTC. The complete variable domain, with remaining parts taken from reference TRBV5-5 and TRBJ2-5, reads DAGVTQSPTHLIKTRGQQVTLRCSPISGHKSVSWYQQVLGQGPQFIFQYYEKEERGRGNFPDRFSARQFPNYSSELNVNALLLGDSALYLCASSPRTPSQYFGPGTRLLVL.

This clone was seen just once. The V and J genes are TRBV19 and TRBJ2-2, with D possibly being TRBD2 (6 bases). The germline gives CDR1 LNHDA, CDR2 SQIVND (reference sequence). This CDR3 spans 18 amino acids. Trimming pared 6 bases from V and 0 bases from J, leaving 20 bases between. For the CDR3, the DNA is TGTGCCAGTAGACAATTCCCTCTAGCGCACGCGAACACCGGGGAGCTGTTTTTT. The encoded protein is CASRQFPLAHANTGELFF.

This clone was detected only a few times. The chain has TRBV12-3 or TRBV12-4 and TRBJ1-4; weak D call: TRBD1 (6 bases). Trimming left V 0 bases short and J 8 bases short, with 7 bases between. The CDR3 loop spans 13 amino acids. CDR3 loop: CASSLAQGEKLFF. CDR3 DNA: TGTGCCAGCAGTTTAGCGCAGGGGGAAAAACTGTTTTTT.

The chain combines TRBV12-5 with TRBJ2-2; 9 bases align to TRBD2. The trim removed 9 bases at V and 5 bases at J, leaving 10 bases unmatched. Germline V gene sequence: CDR1 LGHNT, CDR2 FRNRAP. The CDR3 spans 15 residues. CDR3 bases: TGTGCTAGCGAAATTAGCGGGAGTTTTACCGGGGAGCTGTTTTTT. Protein product: CASEISGSFTGELFF.

The chain employs TRBV16 and TRBJ2-1; D remains unclear. CDR1 and CDR2 from the germline V gene are KGHSY and FQNENV. This CDR3 contains 12 residues. V dropped 3 bases and J dropped 6 bases, with 6 bases sitting between them. The CDR3 DNA is TGTGCCAGCAGCCACAAATTCAATGAGCAGTTCTTC. Amino acid sequence: CASSHKFNEQFF.